This TCR beta chain was sequenced in a study of vaccination and CD4 T cells after COVID-19. Study overall: Post-vaccination sampling time points for a few convalescent patients were day 14 and days 161 to 241. The authors used overlapping spike peptides from SARS-CoV-2, HCoV-NL63, HCoV-OC43 and HCoV-229E to stimulate cells.

The time point here: late sampling 161 to 241 days after vaccination in a few convalescent patients. Indicated treatment: approximately 10-day PBMC culture with coronavirus spike peptide pools or control peptides (ViraFEST assay). A word on this clonotype: Its specificity is not known.

The CDR3 runs to 14 residues. The V end was cut by 5 bases, the J end by 0 bases, with 8 bases between. Germline V gene data show CDR1 as MDHEN and CDR2 as SYDVKM. Cultured CD4+ T cell DNA was sequenced using the Oncomine TCR Beta short-read assay. TCRdb reprocessed the PCR reads via MiXCR and lists one record per CDR3 protein. The profile covers approximately 25,000 distinct CDR3 sequences, with 25% to 30% appearing a single time and roughly 7.2% taken by the ten largest. The receptor comes from a human donor who had recovered from COVID-19. The material was CD4+ T cells from blood, cultured in vitro, obtained about 7 months after SARS-CoV-2 vaccination. The rearrangement links TRBV28 to TRBJ1-5, with a tentative D call TRBD1 (6 bases). CDR3: CASSQGGSNQPQHF. CDR3 DNA sequence: TGTGCCAGCAGTCAAGGGGGTAGCAATCAGCCCCAGCATTTT.